This T cell receptor (beta chain) comes out of a study of blood T cell repertoires in COVID-19. With 2 bases clipped from V and 5 bases from J, the junction kept 13 bases outside the gene matches. Per germline, CDR1 KGHSH and CDR2 LQKENI. The length of the CDR3 is 17 residues. Sequencing was performed with immunoSEQ multiplex PCR; in TCRdb, only in-frame clones are kept and a portion is missing. The data hold 300,000 to 350,000 clones, with almost 90% observed a single time. Sequencing was done on a sample of peripheral blood. This receptor was identified in a woman in her 30s with COVID-19, enrolled during active disease. The V and J genes are TRBV18 and TRBJ1-2, with TRBD1 identical over 8 bases. CDR3 bases: TGTGCCAGCTCACCAAGAAGTCTGCAGGGGGCAAGGTATGGCTACACCTTC. It yields the protein CASSPRSLQGARYGYTF.